The 14 T cell receptor beta chains below come from one sample, sequenced in a study of blood T cell repertoires in COVID-19. The method was immunoSEQ multiplex PCR; TCRdb's version includes in-frame clones alone and lacks a portion of them. This sample has fewer than 500,000 clones, with around 89% found just once. What was sequenced was PBMCs or T cells enriched from blood (not recorded which). The receptors originated from a woman in her twenties or thirties with acute COVID-19.

The chain has TRBV14 and TRBJ2-3; possibly TRBD2 for D (6 bases). This CDR3 contains 16 residues. CDR1 and CDR2 (germline): SGHDN, FVKESK. Trimming left V 0 bases short and J 2 bases short, with 12 bases between. The CDR3 bases are TGTGCCAGCAGCCAAGATCTAGGGGACTTCACAGATACGCAGTATTTT. It specifies CASSQDLGDFTDTQYF. Drawing the rest from reference TRBV14 and TRBJ2-3, the complete variable domain is EAGVTQFPSHSVIEKGQTVTLRCDPISGHDNLYWYRRVMGKEIKFLLHFVKESKQDESGMPNNRFLAERTGGTYSTLKVQPAELEDSGVYFCASSQDLGDFTDTQYFGPGTRLTVL.

This chain uses TRBV3-1 (or the pseudogene TRBV3-2) with TRBJ1-1; D is unresolved. V dropped 4 bases and J dropped 2 bases, with 11 bases sitting between them. Germline values: CDR1 LGHDT, CDR2 YNNKEL (reference sequence). The CDR3 consists of 14 residues. The CDR3 nucleotides read TGTGCCAGCAGCCGGTCGGGGTCAAACACTGAAGCTTTCTTT. It specifies CASSRSGSNTEAFF.

The rearrangement joins TRBV7-2 to TRBJ1-4; D is perhaps TRBD1 (5 bases). Looked up from germline, CDR1 is SGHTA and CDR2 is FQGNSA. This CDR3 region has 16 residues. V was pared by 3 bases and J by 4 bases, with 15 bases between. This CDR3 is CASSFPDDSFNEKLFF. The CDR3 DNA follows: TGTGCCAGCAGCTTTCCCGATGACAGTTTTAATGAAAAACTGTTTTTT.

V is TRBV28 and J is TRBJ2-7; 9 bases are shared with TRBD2. Germline assignment: CDR1 MDHEN and CDR2 SYDVKM. After removal of 6 bases from V and 0 bases from J, the junction contained 6 bases not matched to a gene. CDR3 length: 15 amino acids. The CDR3 loop reads CASSSSGGLSYEQYF. CDR3 in DNA: TGTGCCAGCAGCTCGAGCGGGGGGCTCTCCTACGAGCAGTACTTC.

This chain links TRBV30 with TRBJ2-2; D is perhaps TRBD2 (6 bases). V was pared by 0 bases and J by 2 bases, with 13 bases between. CDR3 length equals 16 residues. Germline V CDR1 and CDR2: GTSNPN, SVGIG (reference sequence). CDR3 protein: CAWSVRDSPNTGELFF. The DNA of the CDR3 is TGTGCCTGGAGTGTACGGGACTCCCCCAACACCGGGGAGCTGTTTTTT. The full variable domain, with the rest looked up from reference TRBV30 and TRBJ2-2, is SQTIHQWPATLVQPVGSPLSLECTVEGTSNPNLYWYRQAAGRGLQLLFYSVGIGQISSEVPQNLSASRPQDRQFILSSKKLLLSDSGFYLCAWSVRDSPNTGELFFGEGSRLTVL.

The V gene is TRBV6-5, the J gene TRBJ2-6; no clear D. The CDR3 consists of 15 residues. The germline V gene has CDR1 MNHEY and CDR2 SVGAGI. With 2 bases removed from V and 1 base from J, the gap between germline ends came to 6 bases. The CDR3 reads CASSYDTSGANVLTF. The CDR3 region has the DNA TGTGCCAGCAGTTACGACACATCTGGGGCCAACGTCCTGACTTTC.

The chain has TRBV9 and TRBJ2-6; a possible D gene is TRBD2 (6 bases). Germline V gene sequence: CDR1 SGDLS, CDR2 YYNGEE. This CDR3 has 16 amino acids. Trimming cost V 0 bases and J 4 bases, with 11 bases left between them. The CDR3 coding sequence is TGTGCCAGCAGCGTAGGCGGGGTACCAGGGGCCAACGTCCTGACTTTC. It specifies CASSVGGVPGANVLTF. Based on the CDR3 plus reference TRBV9 and TRBJ2-6, the full variable domain is DSGVTQTPKHLITATGQRVTLRCSPRSGDLSVYWYQQSLDQGLQFLIQYYNGEERAKGNILERFSAQQFPDLHSELNLSSLELGDSALYFCASSVGGVPGANVLTFGAGSRLTVL.

This clone was seen just once. The chain is built from TRBV11-2 and TRBJ2-3; a possible D gene is TRBD2 (6 bases). The length of the CDR3 is 16 residues. V was pared by 1 base and J by 2 bases, with 13 bases between. CDR1 SGHAT and CDR2 FQNNGV come from the germline V gene. CDR3 DNA: TGTGCCAGCAGCTTAGTTCAGGGACTCGCCACAGATACGCAGTATTTT. It is translated as CASSLVQGLATDTQYF.

This chain uses TRBV30 with TRBJ1-2; D unresolved. The germline V gene has CDR1 GTSNPN and CDR2 SVGIG (reference sequence). CDR3 size: 11 residues. V lost 2 bases and J lost 6, with 7 bases in between. CDR3 DNA sequence: TGTGCCTGGAGTTGGGAGAATGGCTACACCTTC. As protein: CAWSWENGYTF.

This sequence joins TRBV7-2 and TRBJ1-6; 7 positions agree with TRBD1. This CDR3 is built from 14 residues. The germline CDR1 and CDR2 sequences are SGHTA and FQGNSA. The J segment lost 9 bases and the V segment lost 3 bases, leaving 5 bases of the junction unmatched. Written as DNA, the CDR3 is TGTGCCAGCAGCTTCCAGGGGGTGGGTTCACCCCTCCACTTT. Its protein is CASSFQGVGSPLHF.

The chain couples TRBV2 to TRBJ2-7, with TRBD1 matching 9 bases. Germline CDR1 is SNHLY and CDR2 is FYNNEI. V shed 5 bases, J shed 7 bases, and the junction held 6 bases outside the gene matches. This CDR3 has 13 residues. This CDR3 is CASSRGQGYEQYF. The CDR3 nucleotides are TGTGCCAGCAGTAGAGGACAGGGGTATGAGCAGTACTTC.

The rearrangement uses TRBV6-5 and TRBJ1-5; D unclear. The CDR3 has 13 residues. The V end lost 6 bases, the J end lost 5 bases, and 11 bases lay between the germline ends. From germline, CDR1 is MNHEY and CDR2 SVGAGI. CDR3 amino acids: CASSLGIHQPQHF. CDR3 bases: TGTGCCAGCAGCCTCGGGATCCATCAGCCCCAGCATTTT.

This clone came up once. The chain carries TRBV2 and TRBJ2-3; 12 bases are a match to TRBD2. CDR1 is SNHLY and CDR2 is FYNNEI in the germline V gene. The length of the CDR3 is 15 residues. J was trimmed by 2 bases and V by 8 bases; bases with no gene match: 5. CDR3 coding DNA: TGTGCCAGCCCCGGACTAGCGGGGCCCACAGATACGCAGTATTTT. This gives the protein CASPGLAGPTDTQYF.

V gene TRBV24-1 combines with J gene TRBJ2-1, with TRBD1 identical over 7 bases. Germline V CDR1 and CDR2: KGHDR, SFDVKD. With 3 bases clipped from V and 1 base from J, the junction kept 5 bases outside the gene matches. This CDR3 comprises 16 residues. CDR3: CATSDTTGKSYNEQFF. In nucleotides, the CDR3 is TGTGCCACCAGTGATACGACAGGGAAGTCCTACAATGAGCAGTTCTTC.